Ten or more counts support the clone carrying this T cell receptor (beta chain). Its antigen is not known. The sample belongs to a study of T cell repertoires in cytomegalovirus infection. Turning to the study itself: It was the public TCR beta signatures that indicated both CMV infection and matching HLA type.

Overall study findings and caveats: CMV-specific TCR beta clonotypes restricted by HLA-C were the ones dominating the ex vivo response.

From germline, CDR1 is SGHTA and CDR2 FQGNSA. V lost 1 base, J lost 8 bases, and 12 bases stayed unmatched. The CDR3 loop spans 17 amino acids. TCRdb re-analysed the reads in MiXCR, keeping a single row per CDR3 protein. The top ten clones hold about an eighth of a sample with about 920,000 distinct CDR3 sequences, around 32% of them seen once. The gene calls are TRBV7-2 and TRBJ2-4; the match to TRBD1 covers 9 bases. This clonotype was sampled from a human donor in good health (CMV status not recorded). Some clones in this sample may be carry-over from other donors' samples. Sequenced here: cultured CD8+ T cells from PBMCs, sampled from culture after CMV antigen stimulation. This CDR3 is CASSLVTGQGFIDIQYF. For the CDR3, the DNA is TGTGCCAGCAGCTTAGTTACAGGACAGGGGTTCATCGACATTCAGTACTTC.